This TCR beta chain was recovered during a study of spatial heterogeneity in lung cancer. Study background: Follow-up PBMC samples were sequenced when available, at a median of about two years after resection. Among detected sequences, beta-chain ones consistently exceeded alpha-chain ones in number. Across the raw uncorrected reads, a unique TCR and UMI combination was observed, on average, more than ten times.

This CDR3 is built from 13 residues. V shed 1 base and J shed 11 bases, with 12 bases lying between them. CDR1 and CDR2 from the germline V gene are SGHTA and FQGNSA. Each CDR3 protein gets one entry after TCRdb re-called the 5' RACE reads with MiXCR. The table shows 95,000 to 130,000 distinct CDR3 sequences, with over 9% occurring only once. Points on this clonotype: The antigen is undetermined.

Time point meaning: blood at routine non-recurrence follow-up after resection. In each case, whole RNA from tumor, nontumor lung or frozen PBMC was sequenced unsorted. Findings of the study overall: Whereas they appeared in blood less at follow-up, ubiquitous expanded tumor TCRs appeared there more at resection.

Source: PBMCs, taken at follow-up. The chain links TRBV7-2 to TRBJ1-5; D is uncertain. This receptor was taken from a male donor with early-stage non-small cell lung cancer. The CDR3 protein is CASSLEGLTAQHF. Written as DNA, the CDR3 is TGTGCCAGCAGCTTAGAGGGCTTAACCGCCCAGCATTTT.